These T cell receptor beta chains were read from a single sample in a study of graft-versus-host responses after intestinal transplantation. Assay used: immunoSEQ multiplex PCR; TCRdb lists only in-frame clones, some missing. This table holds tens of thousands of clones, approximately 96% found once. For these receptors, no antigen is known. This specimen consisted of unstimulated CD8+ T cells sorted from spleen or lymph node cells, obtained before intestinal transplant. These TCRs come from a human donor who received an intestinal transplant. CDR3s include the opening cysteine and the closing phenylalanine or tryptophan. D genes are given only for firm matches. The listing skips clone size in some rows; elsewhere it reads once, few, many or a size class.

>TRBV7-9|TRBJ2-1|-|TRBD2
TGTGCCAGCAGCTCACCGACTAGCGGGAGGATTGGGGAGCAGTTCTTC
CASSSPTSGRIGEQFF
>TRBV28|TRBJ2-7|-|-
TGTGCCAGCAGTTTCCCCGAGCAGGGAACCTACGAGCAGTACTTC
CASSFPEQGTYEQYF
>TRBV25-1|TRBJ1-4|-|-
TGTGCCAGCAGCCTGGCTGGACAGGAAAAACTGTTTTTT
CASSLAGQEKLFF
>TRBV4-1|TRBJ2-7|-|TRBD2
TGCGCCAGCAGCCAAGACGTTCAAAGGACTAGGATCTCCTACGAGCAGTGCTTC
CASSQDVQRTRISYEQCF
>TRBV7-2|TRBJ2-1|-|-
TGTGCCAGCAGCTTAACTAATGAGCAGTTCTTC
CASSLTNEQFF
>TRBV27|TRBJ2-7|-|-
TGTGCCGCTGGTTCCACCATACATTTCGAGCAGTACTTC
CAAGSTIHFEQYF
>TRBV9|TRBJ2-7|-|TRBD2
TGTGCCAGCAGCCCCCTAGCGGGAGTGGGCGAGCAGTACTTC
CASSPLAGVGEQYF
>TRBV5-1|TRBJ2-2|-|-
TGCGCCAGCAGCTTGGGGGATGAAGGCACCGGGGAGCTGTTTTTT
CASSLGDEGTGELFF
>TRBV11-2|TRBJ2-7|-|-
TGTGCCAGCAGCTTAATGGGTACCTACGAGCAGTACTTC
CASSLMGTYEQYF
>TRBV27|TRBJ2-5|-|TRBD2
TGTGCCACCAGGACTAGCGGGAGTGAGCTAGGAGAGACCCAGTACTTC
CATRTSGSELGETQYF
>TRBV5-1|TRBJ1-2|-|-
TGCGCCAGCAGCTTAGGGGGCTATGGCTACACCTTC
CASSLGGYGYTF
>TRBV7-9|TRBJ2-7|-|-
TGTGCCAGCAGCTTAGGGAGGGACTACGAGCAGTACTTC
CASSLGRDYEQYF
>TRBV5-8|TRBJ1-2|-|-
TGTGCCAGCAGCTTAAGTGGGACCTATGGCTACACCTTC
CASSLSGTYGYTF
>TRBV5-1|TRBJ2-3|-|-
TGCGCCAGCAGCTTGATCGGCAGGGGAACAGATACGCAGTATTTT
CASSLIGRGTDTQYF
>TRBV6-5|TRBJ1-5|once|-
TGTGCCAGCAGTTACGCGCAGGGACCTAATCAGCCCCAGCATTTT
CASSYAQGPNQPQHF
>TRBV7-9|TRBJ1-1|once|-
TGTGCCAGCAGTCGACGGACAGCCATGAACACTGAAGCTTTCTTT
CASSRRTAMNTEAFF